This T cell receptor (beta chain) comes out of a study of blood T cell repertoires in COVID-19. Study in general: Samples representing acute and convalescent COVID-19 were sourced from the United States, Italy and Spain. PBMCs, B-cell-depleted T cells, or T cells provided the cDNA or gDNA that made up the material.

Germline V lookup: CDR1 SGHVS, CDR2 FQNEAQ. The CDR3 is 16 residues long. J gave up 5 bases and V 5 bases, and 9 bases lay outside the gene matches. Clinical history as reported by participants underpinned cohort assignment. Symptom resolution, clearance, or two negative PCRs marked the recovered donors of Cohort 3. The method was immunoSEQ multiplex PCR; TCRdb's version includes in-frame clones alone and lacks a portion of them. The sample includes more than 200,000 clones, more than 75% of them seen just once. The receptor comes from a woman aged 50 to 65 who had recovered from COVID-19. This sequence joins TRBV7-8 and TRBJ2-2; 9 nucleotides match TRBD2. The material sequenced was PBMCs or T cells enriched from blood (not recorded which). The CDR3, as DNA: TGTGCCAGCAGCCCAAGACTAGCGGTCCGAACCGGGGAGCTGTTTTTT. Translated: CASSPRLAVRTGELFF.